This paragraph covers one TCR beta chain sequence. Compared with the rest of its sample, this clonotype is medium-sized (0.01 to 0.1%). Its antigen has not been determined. No base quality information exists; no much larger clone differs at one position. The entry originates in a study of HIV-infected patients and healthy controls (dated by TCRdb to between 2014 and 2016). Broadly, across the study: The study asked whether deep sequencing of the TCR repertoire from small blood samples of HIV patients could detect immune perturbation and reconstitution. What the study reported, not specific to this receptor: MAIT cell alpha-chain CDR3s were found at high frequency in healthy controls but were severely depleted in HIV+ repertoires. Comparisons were complicated by unequal numbers of distinct sequences between patients and controls, and rare events from HIV-infected data were overweighted by size-matching. Using whole blood restricted sequencing depth and prevented separating the dynamics of distinct T-cell subpopulations. Significantly higher mean Gini indices were seen in HIV-infected repertoires than in controls, possibly reflecting oligoclonality. The study cohorts differed slightly in age and sex profile, but those differences did not account for the observed differences in diversity. Compared with untreated HIV+ repertoires, healthy control repertoires had roughly threefold more distinct CDR3s and a higher Shannon diversity. Eight alpha and eight beta V genes showed significantly different mean usage between HIV-infected patients and controls. Only sixteen HIV-infected individuals were processed, which the authors considered a major limit on how widely the findings apply. In HIV-infected patients, the apparent post-therapy recovery of the Gini index was not replicated in size-matched repertoire data. Alpha-beta chain pairing was not determined in the samples. Healthy controls shared more CDR3s between individuals than HIV+ patients, by Jaccard index and by count of highly shared sequences. During therapy, a significant decrease in frequency was seen for HIV-associated CDR3s, whereas no significant change was found for CMV-associated CDR3s, although most of them became more frequent. HLA typing of donors was not performed in the study.

Reverse transcription of about 500 ng RNA was performed with SuperScript III using primers directed against the alpha and beta constant regions. Separate alpha and beta chain libraries were made by chain-specific third strand synthesis with multiplexing indices. To avoid primer bias, the protocol used one single primer pair to amplify every rearrangement within a chain, and the protocol also attached molecular barcodes to each cDNA molecule. The SP2 sequencing primer site and a random hexamer were carried on a 5' RACE adapter, to which purified cDNA was joined by T4 RNA Ligase 1. With slow temperature ramps used to favor optimal annealing, second strand synthesis was primed from the SP2 site with Phusion polymerase. Each molecule's 12-nucleotide barcode consisted of two random hexamer sequences, both added before amplification and joined together. A brief initial PCR introduced P5 and P7 adapter elements together with a second index, and a roughly 25-cycle amplification PCR using P5s and P7 primers was subsequently performed. A total of about 30 PCR cycles were applied to the libraries, which were quantified on a Qubit, sized on a Bioanalyzer, and diluted to 3 to 4 nM. The normalized libraries were sequenced on an Illumina MiSeq using 2 x 250 paired-end kits. Reverse transcription reactions were cleaned up on MinElute columns and eluted into about 9.3 ul Tris-Cl. Adapter ligations were incubated for 20 to 25 hours at 16 degrees C and subsequently purified with AMPure XP beads at a 1:1 ratio. From the authors' description of their analysis: A modified Decombinator that output V, J, insert and barcode information was used to process the demultiplexed FASTQ files. Sequences sharing a barcode but differing from the dominant sequence were discarded as errors, and barcodes clustered at Levenshtein distance 3 were counted to estimate original cDNA molecules. Downstream analyses used R packages ineq, vegan, igraph and RCytoscape, with IMGT nomenclature and CDR3 definitions. To avoid skew from clonal expansion, each TCR was counted once, and V gene usage was computed over distinct sequences. Whenever two unique CDR3 amino acid sequences within a donor differed by a single Levenshtein edit, similarity networks linked them. Published HIV-specific CDR3s (approximately 100 alpha, 702 beta) and CMV-specific CDR3s (under 14 alpha, about 250 beta) were assembled and queried against the repertoires. Random subsampling to size-matched repertoires showed patients' decreased diversity was not caused by their lower sequence numbers. In-frame beta chains were kept once TCRdb had trimmed the public reads at Q25 with fastp and called clones with MiXCR. For every CDR3 protein sequence, its rows merge into one entry that carries the most common genes and DNA. TCRdb, not the authors, supplied the V and J calls. In all, the sample holds about 14,000 distinct CDR3 sequences, and around 10% of those were seen once. More than 6.5% of the sample is taken by the ten largest.

Whole blood was used without cell fractionation, so all unsorted peripheral T cells were reflected in the repertoire. Ten uninfected healthy donors were sampled as controls, and four of these ten donors were sampled twice approximately three months apart. For RNA extraction, 2 to 3 ml of peripheral blood was collected into Tempus tubes. The TURBO-DNase kit was used to remove leftover genomic DNA, and GLOBINclear was used to deplete globin mRNA. Its CDR3 holds 16 amino acids, cysteine through phenylalanine. Only the CDR3 part of the read is kept: 48 bases, read in frame from the first base. V loses 5 bases, J loses 8 bases, and the germline ends lie 19 bases apart. CDR1 and CDR2 are drawn from the germline V gene: SNHLY, FYNNEI.

Sequencing used blood. The chain uses TRBV2 and TRBJ1-6; a weak D assignment points to TRBD1 (6 bases agree). This sequence originates from an adult in good health. The nucleotide sequence reads as follows: TGTGCCAGCAGTCCCGCCCCTACAGGGAGCGATTCACCCCTCCACTTT. Translation gives CASSPAPTGSDSPLHF.